Below are 3 T cell receptor beta chains sequenced from a single sample in a study of tumor-infiltrating lymphocytes in primary liver carcinoma. TCR beta cDNA came from about 0.45 ug total RNA, primed with a constant-region primer. It was through three nested multiplex PCR rounds of slightly modified ARM-PCR that TCR beta libraries arose. TRBV1-TRBV30 forward and Cbeta reverse primers drove the first two approximately 11-cycle rounds. TCRdb re-called the multiplex PCR reads with MiXCR, one entry per CDR3 protein. The data show 95,000 to 150,000 distinct CDR3 sequences, around two thirds seen once. Co-extraction yielded RNA and DNA from around 18-30 mg of unsorted bulk tissue. Material for sequencing was liver tumor tissue from sampling region 1. Specified subset: tumor region T1, superior pole. The receptors shown here come from an older woman with primary liver carcinoma and hepatitis B virus infection.

About this clonotype itself: With a much larger clone just one base away, this may be a read error. V and J are TRBV6-1 and TRBJ1-5; 8 bases agree with TRBD1. Germline V gives CDR1 MNHNS, CDR2 SASEGT. The CDR3 covers 13 residues. The CDR3 sequence: CVSTGQDNQPQHF. As DNA, the CDR3 is TGTGTCAGCACGGGACAGGATAATCAGCCCCAGCATTTT.

About this clonotype: The junction departs from the called germline gene at one end, perhaps through a read error. The chain recombines TRBV6-2 or TRBV6-3 with TRBJ1-2; no firm D call. Germline V gene sequence: CDR1 MNHEY, CDR2 SVGEGT. This CDR3 comprises 13 residues. CDR3 sequence reads: CAISYGKNYGYTF. The CDR3 nucleotides read TGTGCCATCAGTTATGGCAAAAACTATGGCTACACCTTC.

A word on this clonotype: A read error may be the cause here, since a much bigger clone is one base away. This chain connects TRBV6-5 to TRBJ1-2, with TRBD1 identical over 10 bases. The junction had 3 bases not matched to a gene; V was cut back by 2 bases and J by 6 bases. Germline V CDR1 and CDR2: MNHEY, SVGAGI. The CDR3 spans 14 residues. CDR3 residues: CASSYADRGDGYTF. The CDR3 DNA is TGTGCCAGCAGTTACGCGGACAGGGGGGATGGCTACACCTTC.